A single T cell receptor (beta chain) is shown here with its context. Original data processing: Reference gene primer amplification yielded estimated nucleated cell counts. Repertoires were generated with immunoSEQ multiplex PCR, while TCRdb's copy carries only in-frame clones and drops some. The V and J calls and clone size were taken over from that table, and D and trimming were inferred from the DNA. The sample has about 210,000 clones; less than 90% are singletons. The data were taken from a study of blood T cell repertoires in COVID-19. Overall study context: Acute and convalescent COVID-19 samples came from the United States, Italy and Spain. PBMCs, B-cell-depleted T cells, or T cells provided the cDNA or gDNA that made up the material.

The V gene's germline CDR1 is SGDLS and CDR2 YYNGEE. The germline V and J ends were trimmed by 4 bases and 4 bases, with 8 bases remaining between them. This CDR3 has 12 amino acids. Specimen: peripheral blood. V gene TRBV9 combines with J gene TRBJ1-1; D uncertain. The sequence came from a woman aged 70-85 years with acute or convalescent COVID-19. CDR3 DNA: TGTGCCAGCAGCCCCCCATCCACTGAAGCTTTCTTT. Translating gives CASSPPSTEAFF.